A selection of T cell receptor beta chains follows, all from one sample in a study of T cell repertoires in cytomegalovirus infection. TCRdb recomputed calls from the reads with MiXCR, one row per CDR3 protein. In the table there are hundreds of thousands of distinct CDR3 sequences, about 20% of which are singletons. The specimen sequenced was CD8+ T cells from PBMCs. Receptors originate from a human donor in good health (CMV status not recorded). Some clones in this sample may be carry-over from other donors' samples. Both conserved end residues are part of each CDR3. The D gene is left open where the match is weak. Clone size appears in some rows only: once, few, many, or a class for an expanded clone.

J | length | D | V | size | CDR3 | DNA
TRBJ2-7 | 17 | TRBD2 | TRBV27 | few | CASSLSLAGGLPHEQYF | TGTGCCAGCAGTTTATCCCTAGCGGGGGGGCTCCCCCACGAGCAGTACTTC
TRBJ2-3 | 14 | . | TRBV12-3/TRBV12-4 | . | CASSSRGSTDTQYF | TGTGCCAGCAGTTCTCGGGGCAGCACAGATACGCAGTATTTT
TRBJ1-2 | 16 | . | TRBV18 | . | CASSPTPDNLEGGYTF | TGTGCCAGCTCACCAACCCCGGACAATTTAGAAGGGGGCTACACCTTC
TRBJ2-5 | 13 | . | TRBV28 | few | CASSFLEQETQYF | TGTGCCAGCAGTTTTCTAGAGCAAGAGACCCAGTACTTC
TRBJ1-1 | 12 | . | TRBV2 | many | CASGEGNTEAFF | TGTGCCAGCGGAGAGGGTAACACTGAAGCTTTCTTT
TRBJ1-3 | 12 | . | TRBV20-1 | . | CSAWDSGNTIYF | TGCAGTGCTTGGGACTCTGGAAACACCATATATTTT
TRBJ2-4 | 13 | . | TRBV7-2 | . | CASSPDILDIQYF | TGTGCCAGCAGCCCAGACATACTTGACATTCAGTACTTC
TRBJ2-7 | 15 | . | TRBV6-1 | . | CASRGDSWLTYEQYF | TGTGCCAGCAGGGGGGACTCCTGGCTCACGTACGAGCAGTACTTC
TRBJ2-5 | 15 | . | TRBV7-9 | many | CASSLVSGGGETQYF | TGTGCCAGCAGCTTAGTATCTGGCGGAGGAGAGACCCAGTACTTC
TRBJ2-7 | 17 | TRBD2 | TRBV28 | few | CASSSPRLAGASYEQYF | TGTGCCAGCAGTTCCCCCCGACTAGCGGGGGCTTCCTACGAGCAGTACTTC
TRBJ2-7 | 16 | . | TRBV7-9 | many | CASSRSGRGISYEQYF | TGTGCCAGCAGCCGATCGGGACGGGGGATCTCCTACGAGCAGTACTTC
TRBJ1-1 | 13 | . | TRBV7-7 | . | CASSELGGTEAFF | TGTGCCAGCAGCGAATTAGGTGGCACTGAAGCTTTCTTT
TRBJ2-1 | 12 | . | TRBV14 | . | CVSSQAGFEQFF | TGTGTCAGCAGCCAAGCGGGCTTTGAGCAGTTCTTC
TRBJ1-2 | 13 | TRBD1 | TRBV29-1 | few | CSVEREGAHGYTF | TGCAGCGTTGAAAGGGAGGGGGCGCATGGCTACACCTTC
TRBJ1-1 | 13 | . | TRBV6-2/TRBV6-3 | . | CASSFGGVTEAFF | TGTGCCAGCAGTTTCGGGGGGGTCACTGAAGCTTTCTTT
TRBJ1-2 | 13 | . | TRBV29-1 | . | CSVLEGFGYGYTF | TGCAGCGTTCTCGAAGGGTTCGGCTATGGCTACACCTTC
TRBJ1-1 | 15 | . | TRBV20-1 | few | CSAQPLGEWTPEAFF | TGCAGTGCCCAACCTTTGGGGGAATGGACTCCTGAAGCTTTCTTT